Here is one TCR beta chain with its context. The antigen is not known. The read ends 3 residues before the CDR3 terminus; that terminus is restored from the germline J gene. The germline CDR1 and CDR2 sequences are SGHNT and YYREEE (reference sequence). The V and J ends lost 2 bases and 2 bases, in that order; junction bases with no gene match: 3. The CDR3 extends over 14 amino acids. This record comes from a study of T cells in women clearing cervical HPV infection. Study in general: Case blood was drawn a median around 140 days after lesion detection. Regarding the study as a whole: TRBV6-7 relative abundance averaged roughly 0.1% in cases and around 0.17% in controls. Associations may precede or follow infection; HPV-specific or memory T cells were not isolated.

The table came from immunoSEQ multiplex PCR; TCRdb's copy has only in-frame clones and leaves some out. The table lists roughly 37,000 clones. The V call is TRBV5-4, the J call TRBJ1-1; 7 bases line up with TRBD1. Specimen: blood buffy coat. The origin of this receptor is a woman aged 18-69 years with a cervical HPV16 infection that either progressed to CIN3+ or cleared (not recorded which). The CDR3 protein is CASSLGTVNTEAFF. The CDR3 DNA, read in part, is TGTGCCAGCAGCTTAGGGACAGTAAACACTGAA.